The clone carrying this T cell receptor (beta chain) was recorded at least ten times. Antigen: not known. Germline lookup yields CDR1 LNHNV and CDR2 YYDKDF (reference sequence). There are 15 residues in the CDR3. Trimming shortened V by 5 bases and J by 2 bases, and 15 bases separated the two germline ends. Preparing the TCRbeta library involved the use of unique molecular identifiers. Via MiXCR, TCRdb re-called the PCR reads, giving one row per CDR3 protein. The sample lists about 580,000 distinct CDR3 sequences, under 30% occurring once. These data originate in a study of T-cell reconstitution after alpha-beta-depleted transplantation in children. Overall study results and limits: Approximately two months post-transplant, alpha-beta T cells reportedly originated from several hundred expanded graft clones. A year post-transplant, T-cell counts and diversity derived mostly from newly produced T cells. Recipient T cells and thymic progenitors that survived were the source of the high TCRbeta diversity seen at day 60 in some patients.

This clonotype was sampled from a boy younger than two who had a stem cell transplant for acute myeloid leukemia, so the T cells may come from the graft donor. The sequencing used PBMCs, mostly from graft donor cells, collected 360 days after TCRalphabeta/CD19-depleted stem cell transplant. The rearrangement links TRBV15 to TRBJ2-5; D tentatively reads TRBD1 or TRBD2 (6 bases each). For the CDR3, the DNA is TGTGCCACCAGCGCCCGGAAGGGGGGACAAGAGACCCAGTACTTC. Protein product: CATSARKGGQETQYF.